A selection of T cell receptor beta chains follows, all from one sample in a study of graft-versus-host responses after intestinal transplantation. TCRdb's copy holds only in-frame clones and misses some; the assay was immunoSEQ multiplex PCR. The sample lists about 21,000 clones, about 35% occurring once. Here the sequenced sample was alloreactive CD8+ T cells from a mixed lymphocyte reaction culture, taken before intestinal transplant. The receptor source for this set is a human patient who received an intestinal transplant. CDR3s include the opening cysteine and the closing phenylalanine or tryptophan. A D gene is named only where the DNA matches it firmly. Where a row states a size, it is once, few, many or the class of an expanded clone; other rows omit it.

CASSLEAGASYEQYF TRBV11-3 . 15 TRBD2 TRBJ2-7
CARSLVEENTGELFF TRBV5-3 . 15 . TRBJ2-2
CASSWDRDSPLHF TRBV27 . 13 TRBD1 TRBJ1-6
CASSEGPGLSEQYF TRBV6-9 . 14 . TRBJ2-7
CASSRRDRDYEQYF TRBV13 . 14 TRBD1 TRBJ2-7
CASSAGTGAFYEQYF TRBV2 medium-sized 15 TRBD1 TRBJ2-7
CASSIGTVETYEQYF TRBV6-5 few 15 TRBD1 TRBJ2-7
CASSLNAAGVRLDTQYF TRBV7-3 few 17 TRBD2 TRBJ2-3
CASSPDVGGNGYTF TRBV19 . 14 . TRBJ1-2
CASSFQGSYGYTF TRBV6-4 few 13 . TRBJ1-2
CASSPQGISVDTIYF TRBV7-2 . 15 . TRBJ1-3
CASTQSPSDYNEQFF TRBV19 few 15 . TRBJ2-1
CASSPGAGAGTGELFF TRBV5-4 . 16 TRBD2 TRBJ2-2
CASSQERGGENTEAFF TRBV4-3 . 16 . TRBJ1-1
CASSFGGAYNEQFF TRBV6-6 . 14 . TRBJ2-1
CAIENSRRAHAGTGELFF TRBV10-3 . 18 . TRBJ2-2
CASSIGSGHRYEQYF TRBV19 . 15 . TRBJ2-7
CASSYSTASYEQYF TRBV6-5 medium-sized 14 . TRBJ2-7
CASSSTGFGEQFF TRBV7-9 . 13 TRBD1 TRBJ2-1
CASSYGLSGEQYF TRBV6-6 . 13 . TRBJ2-7
CASSGGTSGGVREQYF TRBV27 . 16 TRBD2 TRBJ2-7
CASSIATLANTEAFF TRBV19 . 15 . TRBJ1-1
CASSGPSNDRTGANVLTF TRBV9 few 18 . TRBJ2-6
CASTPGNTGELFF TRBV2 . 13 . TRBJ2-2
CAISESRTWGDTIYF TRBV10-3 medium-sized 15 . TRBJ1-3
CASSRQGMHDTEAFF TRBV18 . 15 TRBD1 TRBJ1-1
CASSVKIYEQYF TRBV9 few 12 . TRBJ2-7
CASRGIQYNEQFF TRBV12-5 few 13 . TRBJ2-1
CASSQELAASYEQYF TRBV4-1 . 15 TRBD2 TRBJ2-7
CASSESLDFYEQYF TRBV9 . 14 . TRBJ2-7
CASSQGRQAREQYF TRBV4-3 . 14 . TRBJ2-7
CASSKTGENIQYF TRBV13 . 13 TRBD1 TRBJ2-4
CASSLLSGGAYNEQFF TRBV5-1 . 16 TRBD2 TRBJ2-1
CASSEGPGQDSNQPQHF TRBV2 . 17 . TRBJ1-5
CASSPRGLLPQYF TRBV4-1 . 13 . TRBJ2-5
CASSLSSGLAGTYNEQFF TRBV5-4 once 18 TRBD2 TRBJ2-1
CARSPGNRGMRPTNEKLFF TRBV5-3 few 19 TRBD1 TRBJ1-4
CASSPDGGPGDTQYF TRBV7-3 few 15 . TRBJ2-3
CASSDTPGEWWSGNTIYF TRBV6-1 . 18 . TRBJ1-3
CDVVRGTGDQPQHF TRBV29-1 . 14 TRBD1 TRBJ1-5
CASSLGGTNTEAFF TRBV13 . 14 . TRBJ1-1
CASSPGGGASYEQYF TRBV18 few 15 TRBD2 TRBJ2-7